This passage covers 19 T cell receptor beta chains from one sample sequenced in a study of cytomegalovirus exposure and HLA in healthy donors. The PCR employed 60 Vbeta primers together with 13 Jbeta primers. TCRdb's copy holds only in-frame clones and misses some; the assay was immunoSEQ multiplex PCR. The sample has about 120,000 clones; 72% are singletons. The sample was PBMCs. The receptors derive from a man aged 30 to 45 in good health and CMV-seronegative.

This sequence joins TRBV5-1 and TRBJ2-2, with TRBD1 as a possible D gene (6 bases). The ends were cut back, 3 bases at V and 3 bases at J, with 12 bases in the middle. The CDR3 consists of 15 residues. Germline loops: CDR1 SGHRS, CDR2 YFSETQ. CDR3 nucleotide sequence: TGCGCCAGCAGCTCGAACAGGGTGTACACCGGGGAGCTGTTTTTT. The encoded protein is CASSSNRVYTGELFF.

This clone showed up just a few times. This chain links TRBV9 with TRBJ1-2, with D uncertain. This CDR3 has 11 amino acids. The germline V gene encodes CDR1 SGDLS and CDR2 YYNGEE. With 4 bases removed from V and 7 bases from J, the gap between germline ends came to 8 bases. In nucleotides, the CDR3 is TGTGCCAGCAGCAAAAACATTGGCTACACCTTC. Its translation: CASSKNIGYTF.

To note about this clone: This sample includes further DNA sequences coding for the same CDR3. As DNA, the CDR3 is TGTGCCAGCTCACCACCGGGACTAGCGGGGGGCTCCTACAATGAGCAGTTCTTC. Protein sequence: CASSPPGLAGGSYNEQFF. The chain links TRBV18 to TRBJ2-1, with 15 bases lining up with TRBD2. Germline CDR1 KGHSH, CDR2 LQKENI. The CDR3 loop spans 18 amino acids. V gave up 0 bases and J gave up 0 bases; unmatched junction bases: 0. The complete variable domain, with remaining parts taken from reference TRBV18 and TRBJ2-1, reads NAGVMQNPRHLVRRRGQEARLRCSPMKGHSHVYWYRQLPEEGLKFMVYLQKENIIDESGMPKERFSAEFPKEGPSILRIQQVVRGDSAAYFCASSPPGLAGGSYNEQFFGPGTRLTVL.

The chain couples TRBV6-5 to TRBJ2-1; a weak D match, TRBD1 (6 bases). V gave up 0 bases and J gave up 14 bases, with 17 bases separating them. The length of the CDR3 is 14 residues. Germline V gives CDR1 MNHEY, CDR2 SVGAGI. The CDR3 bases are TGTGCCAGCAGTTACTCAGTCGAGGGGGAGTGGGAGTTCTTC. Translation gives CASSYSVEGEWEFF.

This chain joins TRBV19 and TRBJ2-2, with D unresolved. Germline CDR1 is LNHDA and CDR2 is SQIVND (reference sequence). This CDR3 spans 14 amino acids. V gave up 7 bases and J gave up 3 bases, with 12 bases separating them. CDR3 loop: CASTPTRDTGELFF. Here the CDR3 DNA reads TGTGCCAGTACCCCCACTCGGGACACCGGGGAGCTGTTTTTT.

The chain employs TRBV27 and TRBJ2-7, with 9 bases identical to TRBD1. The germline CDR1 and CDR2 sequences are MNHEY and SMNVEV (reference sequence). The CDR3 consists of 14 residues. The trim removed 2 bases at V and 5 bases at J, leaving 4 bases unmatched. The CDR3: CASSLIGTGNEQYF. Written as DNA, the CDR3 is TGTGCCAGCAGTTTAATCGGGACAGGGAACGAGCAGTACTTC.

The chain has TRBV4-1 and TRBJ2-1, with a tentative D call TRBD1 (6 bases). The CDR3 contains 15 residues. V was clipped by 3 bases and J by 2 bases, with 11 bases between them. CDR1 and CDR2 (germline): MGHRA, YSYEKL. This chain's CDR3 is CASSQQGNPYNEQFF. In DNA form, the CDR3 reads TGCGCCAGCAGCCAGCAGGGGAACCCCTACAATGAGCAGTTCTTC.

V is TRBV7-9 and J is TRBJ2-3, with D hard to call. V lost 5 bases and J 1 base, leaving 13 bases between the germline ends. The length of the CDR3 is 15 residues. The V gene's germline CDR1 is SEHNR and CDR2 FQNEAQ (reference sequence). For the CDR3, the DNA is TGTGCCAGCAGCCGCAGTGCCGCCGGCACAGATACGCAGTATTTT. Amino acid sequence: CASSRSAAGTDTQYF.

J is TRBJ1-1 and V is TRBV5-5; no reliable D call. The V end was cut by 2 bases, the J end by 7 bases, with 12 bases between. Germline values: CDR1 SGHKS, CDR2 YYEKEE (reference sequence). The CDR3 is 13 amino acids. This CDR3 reads CASSFGERGEAFF. CDR3 DNA: TGTGCCAGCAGCTTCGGAGAACGGGGTGAAGCTTTCTTT.

This clone appeared a few times. The CDR3 loop is CASSEGRRQGGNEQFF. In DNA, the CDR3 is TGTGCCAGCAGTGAAGGCCGGCGACAGGGTGGGAATGAGCAGTTCTTC. The gene calls are TRBV2 and TRBJ2-1; 7 bases fit TRBD1. After removal of 1 base from V and 7 bases from J, the junction contained 10 bases not matched to a gene. Germline-derived CDR1 and CDR2 are SNHLY and FYNNEI. The CDR3 loop spans 16 amino acids.

CDR3 sequence: CASQGLLGAFF. CDR3 coding DNA: TGTGCCAGCCAGGGGCTCCTTGGGGCTTTCTTT. The chain links TRBV19 to TRBJ1-1; tentatively, D is TRBD1 (6 bases). Trimming cost V 9 bases and J 11 bases, with 16 bases left between them. The germline V gene encodes CDR1 LNHDA and CDR2 SQIVND (reference sequence). CDR3 length: 11 amino acids. The whole variable domain, remainder taken from reference TRBV19 and TRBJ1-1, is DGGITQSPKYLFRKEGQNVTLSCEQNLNHDAMYWYRQDPGQGLRLIYYSQIVNDFQKGDIAEGYSVSREKKESFPLTVTSAQKNPTAFYLCASQGLLGAFFGQGTRLTVV.

This clone occurred once. The rearrangement uses TRBV11-2 and TRBJ1-5, with TRBD1 as a possible D gene (6 bases). There are 16 residues in the CDR3. V lost 1 base and J 1 base, leaving 11 bases between the germline ends. Germline V lookup: CDR1 SGHAT, CDR2 FQNNGV. The CDR3 DNA follows: TGTGCCAGCAGCTTAGTGCCAGGGGCAAGCAATCAGCCCCAGCATTTT. Its translation: CASSLVPGASNQPQHF.

The genes are TRBV19 and TRBJ2-6; tentative D call: TRBD2 (6 bases). This CDR3 spans 18 amino acids. Looked up from germline, CDR1 is LNHDA and CDR2 is SQIVND (reference sequence). The V gene lost 5 bases and the J gene lost 0 bases, with 17 bases spanning the gap. The CDR3 here is CASSSGRGARSGANVLTF. The DNA for the CDR3 is TGTGCCAGTAGTTCCGGGCGGGGTGCTCGCTCTGGGGCCAACGTCCTGACTTTC. The full variable domain, in which reference TRBV19 and TRBJ2-6 provide the parts outside the CDR3, is DGGITQSPKYLFRKEGQNVTLSCEQNLNHDAMYWYRQDPGQGLRLIYYSQIVNDFQKGDIAEGYSVSREKKESFPLTVTSAQKNPTAFYLCASSSGRGARSGANVLTFGAGSRLTVL.

The J gene is TRBJ2-1, the V gene TRBV14; TRBD1 aligns across 9 bases. Germline-derived CDR1 and CDR2 are SGHDN and FVKESK. V dropped 0 bases and J dropped 8; count of bases not matched to a gene: 8. The length of the CDR3 is 16 residues. CDR3 protein: CASSQDSWTGADEQFF. As DNA, the CDR3 is TGTGCCAGCAGCCAAGACAGTTGGACAGGGGCAGATGAGCAGTTCTTC.

The CDR3 is CSVVLWRTDTIETYGYTF. CDR3 sequence (DNA): TGCAGCGTTGTTTTATGGAGGACCGATACCATCGAAACTTATGGCTACACCTTC. The chain links TRBV29-1 to TRBJ1-2, with unresolved D. CDR1 is SQVTM and CDR2 is ANQGSEA in the germline V gene. With 4 bases removed from V and 5 bases from J, the gap between germline ends came to 29 bases. CDR3 size: 18 residues.

The chain joins TRBV2 to TRBJ2-5, with D possibly matching TRBD1 (5 bases). This CDR3 has 13 amino acids. V lost 8 bases and J lost 4, with 14 bases in between. Germline V gene data show CDR1 as SNHLY and CDR2 as FYNNEI. CDR3 residues: CASGRTRAETQYF. The CDR3 nucleotides are TGTGCCAGCGGCAGGACACGTGCAGAGACCCAGTACTTC.

In regard to this clone: Other DNA sequences in this specimen translate into the identical CDR3. The rearrangement links TRBV9 to TRBJ1-2; D perhaps matches TRBD1 (5 bases). V was shortened by 0 bases and J by 5 bases, with 8 bases between the two germline ends. Germline V CDR1 and CDR2: SGDLS, YYNGEE. The CDR3 totals 13 residues. DNA of the CDR3: TGTGCCAGCAGCGTAGTTGGGGGGTATGGCTACACCTTC. Its protein is CASSVVGGYGYTF.

The gene calls are TRBV27 and TRBJ1-5; D gene unclear. The germline gives CDR1 MNHEY, CDR2 SMNVEV (reference sequence). CDR3 length equals 14 residues. The V gene lost 6 bases and the J gene lost 3 bases, with 12 bases spanning the gap. In DNA form, the CDR3 reads TGTGCCAGCAGAGGAGGGCAGAACAATCAGCCCCAGCATTTT. Protein sequence: CASRGGQNNQPQHF.

The V and J genes are TRBV5-1 and TRBJ2-2; possible D gene TRBD2, 5 bases. This CDR3 is 15 amino acids long. CDR1 is SGHRS and CDR2 is YFSETQ in the germline V gene. The ends were cut back, 4 bases at V and 1 base at J, with 11 bases in the middle. The CDR3 reads CASSPVGMNTGELFF. CDR3 coding DNA: TGCGCCAGCAGCCCTGTCGGGATGAACACCGGGGAGCTGTTTTTT.